This T cell receptor (beta chain) is from a study of vaccination effects on CD4 cells after COVID-19 (dated by TCRdb to 2022 to 2024). Regarding the complete study: Two doses of either the BNT162b2 or the mRNA-1273 mRNA SARS-CoV-2 vaccine were administered to participants. Pre-vaccine samples from two convalescent patients were drawn 16 days and one week before the first dose, 142 and 148 days after COVID-19 diagnosis. SARS-CoV-2 spike-specific CD4+ TCR repertoires were compared before and after mRNA vaccination in COVID-19 convalescent patients and in infection-naive vaccine recipients. The full study included some 10 COVID-19 convalescent patients and a handful of SARS-CoV-2-naive healthy vaccine recipients. In the study, cultures from other donors were sequenced using the Oncomine TCR Beta short-read assay on an Illumina iSeq 100.

Library preparation used the immunoSEQ multiplex PCR assay. TCR beta CDR3 sequencing was performed on DNA from the cultured, isolated CD4+ T cells. Turning to the authors' computational methods: Non-productive TCR sequences were removed, reads were trimmed to the CDR3 region, and CDR3s of at least 7 amino acids were retained. Antigen-specific clonotypes were identified using the MANAFEST web app by comparison of expansion in peptide wells against reference cultures. For clones to be considered positive, expansion at FDR<0.05 versus reference and all other wells, an odds ratio above 5, and a frequency above 0.1% in two replicate wells were required. Cross-reactive clonotypes were defined as significantly expanded in SARS-CoV-2 spike wells and in at least one common cold coronavirus spike condition. Levenshtein distance calculated with the stringdist R package was used to assess CDR3 similarity, and unrooted trees were constructed with ape in R 3.6.1. The immuneACCESS repertoire file appears here via TCRdb, limited to in-frame rearrangements. These files lack a portion of the clones; in checked studies, under half of the deficit traces to unresolved V genes, and the cause of the others is not known. The V and J calls and the clone size are those of that table, but D and trimming were determined from the DNA. Across this sample there are nearly 45,000 clones, with around 70% seen only once. The ten largest clones add up to roughly 29% of the sample.

The research as a whole found: The study was limited by a small number of convalescent patients, and early post-infection timepoints were lacking. Among convalescent patients, the spike-reactive repertoire after vaccination was made up mainly of new vaccine-induced clones that were largely distinct from the clones induced by infection. Marked clonal contraction was observed in both infection-induced and vaccine-induced clones at late post-vaccination timepoints, consistent with waning T cell responses.

The CDR3 goes from the cysteine to the phenylalanine over 17 residues. The sequence is cut down to CDR3 DNA, 51 bases in frame from base 1. According to the germline V gene, CDR1 reads SGDLS and CDR2 reads YYNGEE. Trimming removed 4 bases from V and 0 bases from J, leaving 18 bases between the germline ends. This clone was counted once. It has no known antigen specificity. Base qualities were left out, and no much larger clone turns up one base away. The ViraFEST assay stimulated PBMC with viral peptide pools and then used TCR sequencing to identify antigen-specific CD4+ T cell clonotypes by expansion. After approximately eleven days of culture, CD4+ T cells were isolated with the EasySep CD4+ T cell isolation kit. PCR-confirmed SARS-CoV-2 infection had occurred in convalescent patients between March and December 2020, before the Alpha, Beta and Delta variants emerged in the United States. Some 2.2 million PBMC per well were cultured in IMDM with around 5.3% human AB serum, 9 to 10 IU/ml IL-2 and gentamicin, plus 10 ug/ml peptides. Half of the culture medium was replaced with fresh IL-2-containing medium on days 3 and 7. Each peptide stimulation condition was cultured in triplicate wells unless otherwise noted. Using Ficoll-Paque Plus gradient centrifugation, PBMC were separated from whole blood and then either used fresh or cryopreserved at -140C. Genomic DNA was extracted from cultured CD4+ T cells with the QIAamp micro DNA kit.

The rearranged segments are TRBV9 and TRBJ2-3; the D region possibly corresponds to TRBD2 (6 bases align). The source was CD4+ T cells from PBMCs cultured with a peptide pool, collected before COVID-19 vaccination. The origin of this receptor is a human donor who had a prior SARS-CoV-2 infection. For the CDR3, the sequence is CASSMRGGHSSTDTQYF. The nucleotides are TGTGCCAGCAGCATGCGGGGCGGGCACTCTAGCACAGATACGCAGTATTTT. Reference TRBV9 and TRBJ2-3 proteins supply the regions before and after the CDR3; the full variable domain is: DSGVTQTPKHLITATGQRVTLRCSPRSGDLSVYWYQQSLDQGLQFLIQYYNGEERAKGNILERFSAQQFPDLHSELNLSSLELGDSALYFCASSMRGGHSSTDTQYFGPGTRLTVL.